Listed here are 9 T cell receptor beta chains from one sample, sequenced in a study of blood T cell repertoires in COVID-19. TCRdb's table, derived via immunoSEQ multiplex PCR, lists solely in-frame clones and lacks some. The profile shows 160,000 or so clones, about four fifths of them singletons. Specimen: peripheral blood. The receptors come from a woman of 80 years or more with acute or convalescent COVID-19.

The chain joins TRBV3-1 (or the pseudogene TRBV3-2) to TRBJ1-2; possibly TRBD1 for D (6 bases). This CDR3 is 13 amino acids long. Germline CDR1 is LGHDT and CDR2 is YNNKEL (reference sequence). V lost 4 bases and J lost 8, with 14 bases in between. The CDR3 loop reads CASSPPGAYGYTF. As DNA, the CDR3 is TGTGCCAGCAGCCCGCCAGGGGCTTACGGCTACACCTTC.

The rearrangement uses TRBV18 and TRBJ1-2; possibly TRBD1 for D (6 bases). V was pared by 3 bases and J by 0 bases, with 14 bases between. The CDR3 is 16 amino acids. Germline lookup yields CDR1 KGHSH and CDR2 LQKENI. The DNA for the CDR3 is TGTGCCAGCTCACCGGGACAAGGATCGTCTAACTATGGCTACACCTTC. Residues: CASSPGQGSSNYGYTF.

The genes are TRBV3-1 (or the pseudogene TRBV3-2) and TRBJ2-1; a possible D gene is TRBD2 (7 bases). Trimming took off 3 bases at V and 7 bases at J, with 16 bases between the two ends. Germline CDR1 and CDR2: LGHDT and YNNKEL (reference sequence). The CDR3 is 15 amino acids. CDR3 amino acids: CASSQARGAGNEQFF. CDR3 DNA: TGTGCCAGCAGCCAGGCTCGGGGGGCCGGGAATGAGCAGTTCTTC.

This chain joins TRBV5-1 and TRBJ1-1; 12 nucleotides line up with TRBD1. V lost 1 base, J lost 7 bases, and 11 bases stayed unmatched. Per the germline V gene, CDR1 is SGHRS and CDR2 is YFSETQ. This CDR3 region has 17 residues. CDR3 residues: CASSLKGTGGLDLEAFF. CDR3 bases: TGCGCCAGCAGCTTGAAAGGGACAGGGGGCTTGGACCTTGAAGCTTTCTTT. Looking up the rest from reference TRBV5-1 and TRBJ1-1 gives the full variable domain: KAGVTQTPRYLIKTRGQQVTLSCSPISGHRSVSWYQQTPGQGLQFLFEYFSETQRNKGNFPGRFSGRQFSNSRSEMNVSTLELGDSALYLCASSLKGTGGLDLEAFFGQGTRLTVV.

This rearrangement joins TRBV30 to TRBJ1-5, with D uncertain. The V gene's germline CDR1 is GTSNPN and CDR2 SVGIG (reference sequence). V dropped 3 bases and J dropped 4 bases, with 10 bases sitting between them. The length of the CDR3 is 13 residues. CDR3 sequence reads: CAWSRGSNQPQHF. CDR3 DNA: TGTGCCTGGAGCCGTGGGAGTAATCAGCCCCAGCATTTT.

The CDR3 DNA sequence: TGTGCCAGCAGTTATGGGAGGAGTAGGATGACGACTGAAGCTTTCTTT. This gives the protein CASSYGRSRMTTEAFF. This chain links TRBV6-5 with TRBJ1-1, with D uncertain. Germline V gene data show CDR1 as MNHEY and CDR2 as SVGAGI. This CDR3 comprises 16 residues. Trimming cost V 3 bases and J 5 bases, with 19 bases left between them.

CDR3 in amino acids: CASSGRQDGNYGYTF. The CDR3 DNA reads TGTGCCAGCTCAGGGAGACAGGACGGGAACTATGGCTACACCTTC. The V call is TRBV18, the J call TRBJ1-2; a possible D gene is TRBD1 (6 bases). Deletions cut 5 bases from V and 2 bases from J, with 15 bases between. Germline loops: CDR1 KGHSH, CDR2 LQKENI. The CDR3 extends over 15 amino acids.

This clone showed up just once. Other DNA sequences in the same sample also yield this CDR3. The rearrangement joins TRBV28 to TRBJ1-2; no clear D. Germline CDR1 MDHEN, CDR2 SYDVKM. CDR3 length: 13 amino acids. The V and J ends lost 2 bases and 2 bases respectively, with 6 bases between them. CDR3 amino acids: CASSLVLNYGYTF. The CDR3 DNA is TGTGCCAGCAGTTTAGTCCTCAACTATGGCTACACCTTC.

V is TRBV28 and J is TRBJ1-4; D remains ambiguous. The CDR3 length is 15 residues. Germline CDR1 MDHEN, CDR2 SYDVKM. Trimming cost V 5 bases and J 0 bases, with 10 bases left between them. CDR3 loop: CASSLALATNEKLFF. In DNA form, the CDR3 reads TGTGCCAGCAGTCTCGCACTCGCAACTAATGAAAAACTGTTTTTT.